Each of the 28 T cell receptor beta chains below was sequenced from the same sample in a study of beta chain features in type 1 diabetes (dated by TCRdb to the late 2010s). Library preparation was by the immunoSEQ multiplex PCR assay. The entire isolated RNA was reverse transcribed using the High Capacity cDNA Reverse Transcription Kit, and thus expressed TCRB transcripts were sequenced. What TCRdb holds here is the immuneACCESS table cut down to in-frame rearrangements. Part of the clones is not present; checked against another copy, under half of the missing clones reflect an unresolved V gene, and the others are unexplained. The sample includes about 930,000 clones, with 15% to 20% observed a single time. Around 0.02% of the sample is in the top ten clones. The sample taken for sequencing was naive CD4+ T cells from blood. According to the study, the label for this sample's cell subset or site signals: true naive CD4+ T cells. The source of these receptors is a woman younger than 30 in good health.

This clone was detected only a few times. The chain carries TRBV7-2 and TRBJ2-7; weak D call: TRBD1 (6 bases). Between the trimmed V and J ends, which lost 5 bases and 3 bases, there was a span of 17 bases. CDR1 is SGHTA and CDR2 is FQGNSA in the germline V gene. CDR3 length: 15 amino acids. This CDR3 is CASSPGWGLIYEQYF. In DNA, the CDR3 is TGTGCCAGCAGCCCCGGATGGGGGCTTATCTACGAGCAGTACTTC.

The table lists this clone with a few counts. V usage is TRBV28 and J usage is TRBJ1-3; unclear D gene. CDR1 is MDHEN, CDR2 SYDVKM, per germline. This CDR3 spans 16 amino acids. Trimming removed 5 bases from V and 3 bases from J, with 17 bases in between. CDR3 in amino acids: CASSPGGAPLGNTIYF. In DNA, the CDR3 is TGTGCCAGCAGTCCCGGTGGAGCCCCTCTTGGAAACACCATATATTTT.

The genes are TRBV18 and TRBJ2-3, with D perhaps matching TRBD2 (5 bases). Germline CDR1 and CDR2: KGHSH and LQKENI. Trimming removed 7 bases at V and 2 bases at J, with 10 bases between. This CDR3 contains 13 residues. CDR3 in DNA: TGTGCCAGCTGTCGGGGAGACACAGATACGCAGTATTTT. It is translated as CASCRGDTDTQYF.

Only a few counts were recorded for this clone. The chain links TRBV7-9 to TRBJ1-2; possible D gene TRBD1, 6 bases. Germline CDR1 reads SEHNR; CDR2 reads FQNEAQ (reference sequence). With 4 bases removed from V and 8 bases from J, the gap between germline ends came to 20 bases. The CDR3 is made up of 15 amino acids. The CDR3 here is CASSSRDTNPLGYTF. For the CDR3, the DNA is TGTGCCAGCAGCTCCAGGGACACCAACCCGCTAGGCTACACCTTC.

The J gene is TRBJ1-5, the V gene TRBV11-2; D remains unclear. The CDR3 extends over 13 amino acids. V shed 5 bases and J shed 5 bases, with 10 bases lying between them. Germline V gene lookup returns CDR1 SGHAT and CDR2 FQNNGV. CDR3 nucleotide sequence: TGTGCCAGCAGCCCAGCCGTATATCAGCCCCAGCATTTT. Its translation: CASSPAVYQPQHF.

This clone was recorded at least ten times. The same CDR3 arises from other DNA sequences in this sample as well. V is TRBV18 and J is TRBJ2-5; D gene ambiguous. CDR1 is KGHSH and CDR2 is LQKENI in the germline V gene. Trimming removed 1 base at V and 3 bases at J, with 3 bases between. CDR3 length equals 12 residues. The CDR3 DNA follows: TGTGCCAGCTCACCACGGGAAGAGACCCAGTACTTC. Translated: CASSPREETQYF.

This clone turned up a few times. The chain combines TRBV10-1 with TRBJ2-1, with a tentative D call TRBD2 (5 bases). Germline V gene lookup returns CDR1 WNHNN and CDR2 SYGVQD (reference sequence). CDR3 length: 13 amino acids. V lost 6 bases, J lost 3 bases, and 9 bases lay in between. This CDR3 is CASSDDYYNEQFF. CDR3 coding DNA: TGCGCCAGCAGCGACGACTACTACAATGAGCAGTTCTTC.

The CDR3 protein is CASTAPTAAGYTGELFF. The CDR3 DNA sequence: TGTGCCAGTACCGCTCCTACAGCGGCAGGCTACACCGGGGAGCTGTTTTTT. This chain links TRBV19 with TRBJ2-2, with D possibly TRBD2 on 5 matching bases. The CDR3 has 17 amino acids. CDR1 and CDR2 from the germline V gene are LNHDA and SQIVND (reference sequence). V was trimmed by 7 bases and J by 3 bases, leaving 21 bases between them.

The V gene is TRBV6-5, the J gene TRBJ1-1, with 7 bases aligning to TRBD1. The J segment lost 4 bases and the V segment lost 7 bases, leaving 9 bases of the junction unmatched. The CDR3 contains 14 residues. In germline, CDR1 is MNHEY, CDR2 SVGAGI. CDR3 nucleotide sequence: TGTGCCAGCAATCCCCGGACAGGTCCCACTGAAGCTTTCTTT. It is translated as CASNPRTGPTEAFF.

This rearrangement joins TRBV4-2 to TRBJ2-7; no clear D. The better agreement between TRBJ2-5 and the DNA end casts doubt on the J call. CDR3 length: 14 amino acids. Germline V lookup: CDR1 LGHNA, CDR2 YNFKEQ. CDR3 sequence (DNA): TGTGCCAGCAGCCAAGACGACTACCAAGAGACCCAGTACTTC. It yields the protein CASSQDDYQETQYF.

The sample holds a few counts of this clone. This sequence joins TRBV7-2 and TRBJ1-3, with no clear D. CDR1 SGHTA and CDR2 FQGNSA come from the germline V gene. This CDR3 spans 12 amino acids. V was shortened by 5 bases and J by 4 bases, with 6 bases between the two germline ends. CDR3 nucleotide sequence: TGTGCCAGCAGCACACAGGGAAACACCATATATTTT. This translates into CASSTQGNTIYF.

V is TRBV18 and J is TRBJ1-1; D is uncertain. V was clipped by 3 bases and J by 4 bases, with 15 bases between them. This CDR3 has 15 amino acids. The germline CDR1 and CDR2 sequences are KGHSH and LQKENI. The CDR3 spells CASSPFEEVGTEAFF. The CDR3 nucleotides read TGTGCCAGCTCACCGTTCGAGGAGGTAGGCACTGAAGCTTTCTTT.

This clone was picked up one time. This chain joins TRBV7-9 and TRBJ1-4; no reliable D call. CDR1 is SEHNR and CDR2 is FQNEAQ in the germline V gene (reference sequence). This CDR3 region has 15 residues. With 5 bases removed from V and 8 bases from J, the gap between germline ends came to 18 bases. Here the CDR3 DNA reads TGTGCCAGCAGCCAAGAATGGGGATCGGAGGAAAAACTGTTTTTT. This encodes CASSQEWGSEEKLFF.

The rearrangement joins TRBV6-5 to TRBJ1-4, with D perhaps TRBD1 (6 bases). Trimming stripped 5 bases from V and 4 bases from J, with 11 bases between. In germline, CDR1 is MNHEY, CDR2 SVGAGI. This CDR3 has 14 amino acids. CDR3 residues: CASSRGRSNEKLFF. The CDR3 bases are TGTGCCAGCAGTCGGGGGCGGAGTAATGAAAAACTGTTTTTT.

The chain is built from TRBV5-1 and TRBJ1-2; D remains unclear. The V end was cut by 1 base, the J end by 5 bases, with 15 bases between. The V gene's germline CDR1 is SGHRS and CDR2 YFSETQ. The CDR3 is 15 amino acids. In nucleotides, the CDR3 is TGCGCCAGCAGCTTGATTTCAGCTAACACATATGGCTACACCTTC. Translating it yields CASSLISANTYGYTF. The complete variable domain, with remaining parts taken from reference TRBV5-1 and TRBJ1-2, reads KAGVTQTPRYLIKTRGQQVTLSCSPISGHRSVSWYQQTPGQGLQFLFEYFSETQRNKGNFPGRFSGRQFSNSRSEMNVSTLELGDSALYLCASSLISANTYGYTFGSGTRLTVV.

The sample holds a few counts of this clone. CDR3 in DNA: TGCGCCAGCAGCTTGGTACTAGCGGGAGGCACAGATACGCAGTATTTT. This translates into CASSLVLAGGTDTQYF. V usage is TRBV5-1 and J usage is TRBJ2-3; 11 bases are a match to TRBD2. Unmatched junction bases numbered 1, after V lost 0 bases and J lost 1 base. The germline CDR1 and CDR2 sequences are SGHRS and YFSETQ. The CDR3 sequence is 16 residues long.

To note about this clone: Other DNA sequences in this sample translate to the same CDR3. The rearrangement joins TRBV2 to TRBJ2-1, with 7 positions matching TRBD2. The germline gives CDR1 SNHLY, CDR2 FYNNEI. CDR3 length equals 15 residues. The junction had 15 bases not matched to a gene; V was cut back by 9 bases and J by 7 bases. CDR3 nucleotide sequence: TGTGCCAGGGGGGTAGCGGGTCTATCGAAGAATGAGCAGTTCTTC. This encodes CARGVAGLSKNEQFF.

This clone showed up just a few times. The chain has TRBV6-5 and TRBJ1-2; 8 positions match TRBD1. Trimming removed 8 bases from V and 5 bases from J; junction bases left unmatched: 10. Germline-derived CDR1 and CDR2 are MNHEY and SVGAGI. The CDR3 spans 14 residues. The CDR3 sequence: CASRPIDRGYGYTF. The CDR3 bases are TGTGCCAGCCGACCCATCGACAGGGGATATGGCTACACCTTC.

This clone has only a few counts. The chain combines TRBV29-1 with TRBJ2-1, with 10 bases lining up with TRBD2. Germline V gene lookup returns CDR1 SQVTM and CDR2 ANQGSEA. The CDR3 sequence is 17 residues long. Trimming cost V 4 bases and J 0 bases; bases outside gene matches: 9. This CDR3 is CSVGGLARQSSYNEQFF. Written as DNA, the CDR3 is TGCAGCGTTGGGGGACTAGCGCGACAAAGCTCCTACAATGAGCAGTTCTTC.

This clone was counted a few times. CDR3 nucleotide sequence: TGTGCCAGCAGCCGAACAGGGGCCCTCACTGAAGCTTTCTTT. It yields the protein CASSRTGALTEAFF. The gene calls are TRBV7-2 and TRBJ1-1; 7 bases line up with TRBD1. The trim removed 5 bases at V and 4 bases at J, leaving 7 bases unmatched. Looked up from germline, CDR1 is SGHTA and CDR2 is FQGNSA. The CDR3 spans 14 residues. Full variable domain (rest looked up from reference TRBV7-2 and TRBJ1-1): GAGVSQSPSNKVTEKGKDVELRCDPISGHTALYWYRQSLGQGLEFLIYFQGNSAPDKSGLPSDRFSAERTGGSVSTLTIQRTQQEDSAVYLCASSRTGALTEAFFGQGTRLTVV.

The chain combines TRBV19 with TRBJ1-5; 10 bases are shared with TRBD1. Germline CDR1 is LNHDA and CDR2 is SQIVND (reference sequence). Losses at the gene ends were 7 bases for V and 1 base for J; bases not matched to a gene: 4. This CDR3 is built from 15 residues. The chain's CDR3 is CASTKGQGSNQPQHF. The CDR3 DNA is TGTGCCAGTACAAAGGGACAGGGGAGCAATCAGCCCCAGCATTTT.

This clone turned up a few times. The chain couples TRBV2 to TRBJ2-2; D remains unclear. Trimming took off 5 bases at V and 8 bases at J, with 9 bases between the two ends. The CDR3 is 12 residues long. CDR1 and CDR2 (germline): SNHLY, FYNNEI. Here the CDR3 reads CASSYHTGELFF. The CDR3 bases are TGTGCCAGCAGTTACCATACGGGGGAGCTGTTTTTT. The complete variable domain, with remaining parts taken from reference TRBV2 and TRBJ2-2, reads EPEVTQTPSHQVTQMGQEVILRCVPISNHLYFYWYRQILGQKVEFLVSFYNNEISEKSEIFDDQFSVERPDGSNFTLKIRSTKLEDSAMYFCASSYHTGELFFGEGSRLTVL.

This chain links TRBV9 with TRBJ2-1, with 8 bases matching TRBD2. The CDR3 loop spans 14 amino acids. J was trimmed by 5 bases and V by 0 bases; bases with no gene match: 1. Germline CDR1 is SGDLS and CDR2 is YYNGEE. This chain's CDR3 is CASSVAGLDNEQFF. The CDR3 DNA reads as TGTGCCAGCAGCGTAGCGGGACTAGACAATGAGCAGTTCTTC. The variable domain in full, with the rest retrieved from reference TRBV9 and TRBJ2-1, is DSGVTQTPKHLITATGQRVTLRCSPRSGDLSVYWYQQSLDQGLQFLIQYYNGEERAKGNILERFSAQQFPDLHSELNLSSLELGDSALYFCASSVAGLDNEQFFGPGTRLTVL.

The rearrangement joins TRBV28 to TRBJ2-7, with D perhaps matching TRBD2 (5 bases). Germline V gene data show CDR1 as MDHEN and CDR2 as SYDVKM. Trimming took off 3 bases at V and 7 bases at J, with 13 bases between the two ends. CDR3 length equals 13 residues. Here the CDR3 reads CASSLGAGWEQYF. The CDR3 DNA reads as TGTGCCAGCAGTTTGGGAGCCGGATGGGAGCAGTACTTC.

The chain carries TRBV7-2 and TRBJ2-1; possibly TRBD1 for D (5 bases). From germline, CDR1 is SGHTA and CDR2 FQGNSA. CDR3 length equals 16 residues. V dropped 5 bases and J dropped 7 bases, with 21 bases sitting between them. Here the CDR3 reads CASSKVTGRWFNEQFF. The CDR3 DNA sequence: TGTGCCAGCAGCAAGGTAACAGGTCGTTGGTTTAATGAGCAGTTCTTC.

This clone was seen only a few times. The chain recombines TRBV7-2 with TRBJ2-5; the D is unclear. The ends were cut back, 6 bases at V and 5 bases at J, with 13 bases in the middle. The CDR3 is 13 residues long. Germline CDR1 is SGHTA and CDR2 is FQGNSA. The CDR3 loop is CASSPNTGETQYF. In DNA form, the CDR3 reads TGTGCCAGCAGTCCCAACACCGGCGAGACCCAGTACTTC.

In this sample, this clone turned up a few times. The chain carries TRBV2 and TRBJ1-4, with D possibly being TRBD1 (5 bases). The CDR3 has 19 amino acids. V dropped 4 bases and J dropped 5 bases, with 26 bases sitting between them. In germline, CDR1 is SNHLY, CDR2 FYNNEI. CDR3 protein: CASSVSYVGLVVRNEKLFF. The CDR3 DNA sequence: TGTGCCAGCAGTGTGTCGTATGTGGGACTTGTCGTAAGAAATGAAAAACTGTTTTTT. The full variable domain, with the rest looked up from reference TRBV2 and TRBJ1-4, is EPEVTQTPSHQVTQMGQEVILRCVPISNHLYFYWYRQILGQKVEFLVSFYNNEISEKSEIFDDQFSVERPDGSNFTLKIRSTKLEDSAMYFCASSVSYVGLVVRNEKLFFGSGTQLSVL.

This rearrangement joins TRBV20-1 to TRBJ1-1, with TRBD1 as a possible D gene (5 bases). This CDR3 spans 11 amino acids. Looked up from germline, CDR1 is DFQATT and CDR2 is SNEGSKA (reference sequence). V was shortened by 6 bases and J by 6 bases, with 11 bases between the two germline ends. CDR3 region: CSATVTAEAFF. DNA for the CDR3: TGCAGTGCGACAGTGACTGCTGAAGCTTTCTTT.